What follows are 29 T cell receptor beta chains derived from one specimen sequenced in a study of blood T cell repertoires in COVID-19. Measured with immunoSEQ multiplex PCR; TCRdb has only the in-frame clones, and not every one. The table lists nearly 65,000 clones, 84% of them singletons. Sequenced sample: peripheral blood. These TCRs come from a human donor in a cohort sampled during active COVID-19.

The V call is TRBV14, the J call TRBJ2-7; D unresolved. CDR1 SGHDN and CDR2 FVKESK come from the germline V gene. The CDR3 is 15 residues long. V shed 0 bases and J shed 2 bases, with 11 bases lying between them. The CDR3 sequence is CASSQDITYPYEQYF. The CDR3 DNA reads TGTGCCAGCAGCCAAGATATAACATACCCCTACGAGCAGTACTTC.

Here the CDR3 DNA reads TGTGCCAGCAGTACCGGGACAGATTTACCTGAAGCTTTCTTT. This codes for CASSTGTDLPEAFF. The chain carries TRBV6-5 and TRBJ1-1; 7 nucleotides match TRBD1. J lost 6 bases, V lost 5 bases, and 9 bases had no gene match. CDR1 and CDR2 (germline): MNHEY, SVGAGI. The CDR3 is 14 amino acids.

The chain carries TRBV3-1 (or the pseudogene TRBV3-2) and TRBJ1-5; D unresolved. The CDR3 loop spans 12 amino acids. Germline loops: CDR1 LGHDT, CDR2 YNNKEL (reference sequence). V was shortened by 2 bases and J by 4 bases, with 3 bases between the two germline ends. CDR3 nucleotides: TGTGCCAGCAGCCAACTAAATCAGCCCCAGCATTTT. Its translation: CASSQLNQPQHF.

The V call is TRBV27, the J call TRBJ2-3; 10 positions agree with TRBD2. There are 16 residues in the CDR3. With V trimmed by 2 bases and J by 1 base, 3 bases remained unmatched. CDR1 and CDR2 from the germline V gene are MNHEY and SMNVEV (reference sequence). The CDR3 here is CASSLMLAGGTDTQYF. For the CDR3, the DNA is TGTGCCAGCAGTTTAATGCTAGCGGGAGGCACAGATACGCAGTATTTT.

The chain recombines TRBV4-3 with TRBJ1-2, with 8 bases matching TRBD1. Trimming cost V 4 bases and J 4 bases; bases outside gene matches: 5. Germline V gene lookup returns CDR1 LGHNA and CDR2 YSLEER. The CDR3 has 14 amino acids. The CDR3 is CASSRQGLGYGYTF. DNA of the CDR3: TGCGCCAGCAGCCGACAGGGGCTGGGCTATGGCTACACCTTC.

The chain uses TRBV6-5 and TRBJ2-7; D might be TRBD1 (5 bases). Trimming took 6 bases from V and 3 from J, leaving 12 bases between them. CDR3 size: 13 residues. CDR1 is MNHEY, CDR2 SVGAGI, per germline. The CDR3 region has the DNA TGTGCCAGCAGAACAGGCGCAAACTACGAGCAGTACTTC. It is translated as CASRTGANYEQYF.

This chain links TRBV4-3 with TRBJ2-7; TRBD1 matches at 8 bases. V gave up 4 bases and J gave up 1 base; unmatched junction bases: 9. CDR1 is LGHNA and CDR2 is YSLEER in the germline V gene. The CDR3 length is 16 residues. The CDR3 loop reads CASSPGTGANSYEQYF. Written as DNA, the CDR3 is TGCGCCAGCAGCCCGGGGACAGGCGCTAATTCCTACGAGCAGTACTTC.

This CDR3 reads CATSRDRGLLSEQYF. The DNA for the CDR3 is TGTGCCACCAGCAGAGACAGGGGGCTTCTGAGCGAGCAGTACTTC. V usage is TRBV15 and J usage is TRBJ2-7; 8 positions match TRBD1. The germline CDR1 and CDR2 sequences are LNHNV and YYDKDF (reference sequence). V trimming: 0 bases; J trimming: 6 bases; junction bases outside the gene matches: 7. CDR3 length: 15 residues. The entire variable domain, with the rest obtained from reference TRBV15 and TRBJ2-7, is as follows: DAMVIQNPRYQVTQFGKPVTLSCSQTLNHNVMYWYQQKSSQAPKLLFHYYDKDFNNEADTPDNFQSRRPNTSFCFLDIRSPGLGDTAMYLCATSRDRGLLSEQYFGPGTRLTVT.

The V call is TRBV7-9, the J call TRBJ1-2; D not resolved. The ends were cut back, 4 bases at V and 7 bases at J, with 10 bases in the middle. This CDR3 has 12 amino acids. Germline assignment: CDR1 SEHNR and CDR2 FQNEAQ (reference sequence). CDR3 sequence (DNA): TGTGCCAGCAGCTCACTCCGGAGTGGCTACACCTTC. It encodes CASSSLRSGYTF.

V is TRBV4-1 and J is TRBJ1-2; a possible D gene is TRBD1 (5 bases). Trimming left V 0 bases short and J 4 bases short, with 12 bases between. Germline CDR1 is MGHRA and CDR2 is YSYEKL. This CDR3 has 15 amino acids. The CDR3 DNA follows: TGCGCCAGCAGCCAAGACGCTGGGGCCCTCTATGGCTACACCTTC. Its translation: CASSQDAGALYGYTF.

The V and J genes are TRBV4-2 and TRBJ1-5, with 10 positions matching TRBD1. The length of the CDR3 is 17 residues. The V and J ends lost 1 base and 6 bases, in that order; junction bases with no gene match: 9. Germline CDR1 LGHNA, CDR2 YNFKEQ. The CDR3 DNA sequence: TGTGCCAGCAGCCAAGGGACAGGGGGAAATCGAATTCAGCCCCAGCATTTT. This encodes CASSQGTGGNRIQPQHF.

The chain links TRBV7-9 to TRBJ2-7; perhaps TRBD2 as D (6 bases). Germline lookup yields CDR1 SEHNR and CDR2 FQNEAQ (reference sequence). The CDR3 consists of 12 residues. The V end was cut by 7 bases, the J end by 4 bases, with 11 bases between. The CDR3 protein is CASTWGTYEQYF. The CDR3 bases are TGTGCCAGCACTTGGGGGACTTACGAGCAGTACTTC.

CDR3 nucleotides: TGTGCCAGACAGGAAGGGGGGGCTAACACTGAAGCTTTCTTT. Translating it yields CARQEGGANTEAFF. The chain has TRBV6-5 and TRBJ1-1; possible D gene TRBD1, 6 bases. This CDR3 is built from 14 residues. Germline CDR1 MNHEY, CDR2 SVGAGI. The V end lost 9 bases, the J end lost 2 bases, and 16 bases lay between the germline ends.

This clone occurred a few times. V is TRBV5-8 and J is TRBJ2-1, with a tentative D call TRBD2 (5 bases). The CDR3 totals 12 residues. Germline CDR1 SGHTS, CDR2 YDEGEE. The V and J ends lost 0 bases and 9 bases respectively, with 7 bases between them. The CDR3 here is CASSLVEGEQFF. DNA for the CDR3: TGTGCCAGCAGCTTGGTAGAGGGTGAGCAGTTCTTC.

The rearrangement uses TRBV11-2 and TRBJ2-7, with D perhaps matching TRBD2 (5 bases). The CDR3 sequence is 14 residues long. V lost 0 bases to trimming and J lost 4 bases, with 10 bases between them. Germline loops: CDR1 SGHAT, CDR2 FQNNGV. The CDR3, as DNA: TGTGCCAGCAGCTTAGATGCTAGCCTATACGAGCAGTACTTC. It encodes CASSLDASLYEQYF.

The V and J genes are TRBV2 and TRBJ1-2, with D unclear. The ends were cut back, 6 bases at V and 1 base at J, with 18 bases in the middle. Germline loops: CDR1 SNHLY, CDR2 FYNNEI. CDR3 length: 16 residues. DNA of the CDR3: TGTGCCAGCAGGGACTCCGGATCCCTCCTTAACTATGGCTACACCTTC. This gives the protein CASRDSGSLLNYGYTF.

The chain carries TRBV6-2 or TRBV6-3 and TRBJ2-4; TRBD1 might be the D (5 bases). Trimming stripped 2 bases from V and 3 bases from J, with 14 bases between. The CDR3 is made up of 16 amino acids. Germline values: CDR1 MNHEY, CDR2 SVGEGT. The CDR3 loop reads CASSYVRQLHKNIQYF. CDR3 nucleotide sequence: TGTGCCAGCAGTTACGTCAGACAGTTACACAAAAACATTCAGTACTTC.

The chain links TRBV5-5 to TRBJ1-1, with D unclear. Trimming shortened V by 2 bases and J by 1 base, and 15 bases separated the two germline ends. Germline assignment: CDR1 SGHKS and CDR2 YYEKEE (reference sequence). The CDR3 covers 16 residues. The CDR3 DNA reads TGTGCCAGCAGCTTACGCGCATATGAATCGAACACTGAAGCTTTCTTT. Amino acids: CASSLRAYESNTEAFF.

The CDR3 nucleotides are TGTGCCAGCAGTTATATTCCGGGACAGGGGGTTTCTGAGCAGTACTTC. Protein product: CASSYIPGQGVSEQYF. The rearrangement uses TRBV5-5 and TRBJ2-7, with 11 nucleotides matching TRBD1. J gave up 7 bases and V 5 bases, and 14 bases lay outside the gene matches. Germline CDR1 SGHKS, CDR2 YYEKEE (reference sequence). The CDR3 is 16 amino acids. Using reference TRBV5-5 and TRBJ2-7 for the parts outside the CDR3, the full variable domain is DAGVTQSPTHLIKTRGQQVTLRCSPISGHKSVSWYQQVLGQGPQFIFQYYEKEERGRGNFPDRFSARQFPNYSSELNVNALLLGDSALYLCASSYIPGQGVSEQYFGPGTRLTVT.

The rearrangement uses TRBV5-6 and TRBJ1-1; 7 positions match TRBD1. Germline CDR1 and CDR2: SGHDT and YYEEEE. The junction had 5 bases not matched to a gene; V was cut back by 2 bases and J by 4 bases. The CDR3 has 14 amino acids. Written as DNA, the CDR3 is TGTGCCAGCAGCTTAGGGGGCGGCCGCACTGAAGCTTTCTTT. The encoded protein is CASSLGGGRTEAFF.

The chain recombines TRBV6-1 with TRBJ1-1; 7 bases map to TRBD1. The CDR3 spans 17 residues. Looked up from germline, CDR1 is MNHNS and CDR2 is SASEGT. Trimming cost V 2 bases and J 6 bases; bases outside gene matches: 15. The CDR3 nucleotides read TGTGCCAGCAGTGAAAGGGCTAGACAGGGCGTGTCCCCTGAAGCTTTCTTT. Translating it yields CASSERARQGVSPEAFF.

Only a few counts were recorded for this clone. This sample includes further DNA sequences coding for the same CDR3. This sequence joins TRBV11-2 and TRBJ1-1, with unresolved D. Trimming stripped 2 bases from V and 0 bases from J, with 7 bases between. Germline V gene data show CDR1 as SGHAT and CDR2 as FQNNGV. CDR3 length equals 14 residues. CDR3 region: CASSLTGMNTEAFF. As DNA, the CDR3 is TGTGCCAGCAGCTTAACGGGGATGAACACTGAAGCTTTCTTT.

This clone appeared once. The chain links TRBV6-5 to TRBJ1-1, with 7 nucleotides matching TRBD1. This CDR3 is 12 amino acids long. The trim removed 0 bases at V and 13 bases at J, leaving 5 bases unmatched. Germline-derived CDR1 and CDR2 are MNHEY and SVGAGI. The CDR3 region has the DNA TGTGCCAGCAGTTACTCGGGACAGCAAAGTTTCTTT. Its protein product is CASSYSGQQSFF.

The CDR3 sequence: CASSFSNGDYGYTF. CDR3 bases: TGTGCCAGCTCTTTTTCTAACGGGGACTATGGCTACACCTTC. The rearrangement links TRBV2 to TRBJ1-2; D ambiguous. Trimming left V 8 bases short and J 3 bases short, with 16 bases between. CDR3 length: 14 amino acids. The germline V gene has CDR1 SNHLY and CDR2 FYNNEI.

This clone has a handful of counts. The gene calls are TRBV30 and TRBJ2-7; D call uncertain. V was shortened by 0 bases and J by 4 bases, with 10 bases between the two germline ends. Germline V gene lookup returns CDR1 GTSNPN and CDR2 SVGIG (reference sequence). There are 13 residues in the CDR3. The DNA for the CDR3 is TGTGCCTGGAGTGTACAGCCAGATTACGAGCAGTACTTC. Translation: CAWSVQPDYEQYF.

Only one count was recorded for this clone. V and J are TRBV6-5 and TRBJ1-1, with 12 bases that match TRBD1. Trimming took 4 bases from V and 5 from J; bases not matched to a gene: 2. Germline assignment: CDR1 MNHEY and CDR2 SVGAGI. This CDR3 is built from 14 residues. This chain's CDR3 is CASSWGQGATEAFF. The CDR3 nucleotides are TGTGCCAGCAGTTGGGGACAGGGGGCTACTGAAGCTTTCTTT.

The chain uses TRBV29-1 and TRBJ1-1; D is perhaps TRBD1 (6 bases). The CDR3 is made up of 14 amino acids. V gave up 0 bases and J gave up 4 bases, with 12 bases separating them. CDR1 SQVTM and CDR2 ANQGSEA come from the germline V gene. CDR3 region: CSVEDLGTSTEAFF. CDR3 nucleotides: TGCAGCGTTGAAGATCTCGGGACATCCACTGAAGCTTTCTTT.

The V and J genes are TRBV19 and TRBJ2-6, with D possibly TRBD1 on 5 matching bases. The CDR3 is 16 residues long. The ends were cut back, 6 bases at V and 2 bases at J, with 14 bases in the middle. Germline V gene data show CDR1 as LNHDA and CDR2 as SQIVND (reference sequence). The CDR3 nucleotides are TGTGCCAGTAGACCCCGTTCAGGGCCTGGGGCCAACGTCCTGACTTTC. The encoded protein is CASRPRSGPGANVLTF.

The V call is TRBV18, the J call TRBJ2-7; 10 positions agree with TRBD2. Trimming took 3 bases from V and 3 from J; bases not matched to a gene: 14. CDR3 size: 18 residues. Germline V gives CDR1 KGHSH, CDR2 LQKENI. CDR3 residues: CASSPLASGGRMIYEQYF. The CDR3 DNA follows: TGTGCCAGCTCACCCCTGGCTAGCGGGGGCCGCATGATCTACGAGCAGTACTTC.